The rows below give T cell receptor beta chains drawn from one sample of a study of T cell responses to AZD1222 COVID-19 vaccine. Measured with immunoSEQ multiplex PCR; TCRdb has only the in-frame clones, and not every one. The sample includes tens of thousands of clones, approximately 80% of them seen just once. Sequencing used peripheral blood, obtained on day 0 of AZD1222 vaccination. These TCRs come from an adult in good health. Each CDR3 is given with its conserved first and last residue. The order of the fields is clone size, J gene, D gene, V gene, CDR3 DNA, CDR3 protein. D genes are given only for firm matches. Only part of the rows carry a size: once, few, many, or a class if the clone is expanded.

abundance: .
j_gene: TRBJ1-6
d_gene: .
v_gene: TRBV10-3
CDR3nt: TGTGCCACCACAACGGTTGGGGATAATTCACCCCTCCACTTT
CDR3aa: CATTTVGDNSPLHF

abundance: .
j_gene: TRBJ2-5
d_gene: .
v_gene: TRBV28
CDR3nt: TGTGCCAGCAGTCTCCTTCCGAGCGGTACCGTCCAAGAGACCCAGTACTTC
CDR3aa: CASSLLPSGTVQETQYF

abundance: once
j_gene: TRBJ1-3
d_gene: .
v_gene: TRBV7-9
CDR3nt: TGTGCCAGCAGTTCCGACAGCACTGGAAACACCATATATTTT
CDR3aa: CASSSDSTGNTIYF

abundance: .
j_gene: TRBJ2-7
d_gene: .
v_gene: TRBV7-8
CDR3nt: TGTGCCAGCAGCTTACAACGCTCCTCCTACGAGCAGTACTTC
CDR3aa: CASSLQRSSYEQYF

abundance: .
j_gene: TRBJ2-7
d_gene: .
v_gene: TRBV19
CDR3nt: TGTGCCAGTAGTATCGGGCCAAACCCCCTCTACGAGCAGTACTTC
CDR3aa: CASSIGPNPLYEQYF

abundance: .
j_gene: TRBJ1-4
d_gene: .
v_gene: TRBV4-2
CDR3nt: TGTGCCAGCAGCCAACAACTGAGAGGGGATGGAAATGAAAAACTGTTTTTT
CDR3aa: CASSQQLRGDGNEKLFF

abundance: .
j_gene: TRBJ1-2
d_gene: .
v_gene: TRBV11-2
CDR3nt: TGTGCCAGCAGATCCACCCAGGGGCATGGCTACACCTTC
CDR3aa: CASRSTQGHGYTF

abundance: .
j_gene: TRBJ1-1
d_gene: TRBD1
v_gene: TRBV19
CDR3nt: TGTGCCAGTACCTCCGGGACAGGGAACACTGAAGCTTTCTTT
CDR3aa: CASTSGTGNTEAFF

abundance: .
j_gene: TRBJ2-3
d_gene: .
v_gene: TRBV28
CDR3nt: TGTGCCAGCAGTTCGACCACAGATACGCAGTATTTT
CDR3aa: CASSSTTDTQYF

abundance: .
j_gene: TRBJ1-2
d_gene: TRBD1
v_gene: TRBV9
CDR3nt: TGTGCCAGCAGCGCATCCTCTCCAGGACAGGGGGCCCGATTCAACTATGGCTACACCTTC
CDR3aa: CASSASSPGQGARFNYGYTF

abundance: .
j_gene: TRBJ1-6
d_gene: .
v_gene: TRBV2
CDR3nt: TGTGCCGGACACAGAGGGAATTCACCCCTCCACTTT
CDR3aa: CAGHRGNSPLHF

abundance: .
j_gene: TRBJ1-6
d_gene: .
v_gene: TRBV19
CDR3nt: TGTGCCAGTAGTACCACAAGCTCCTATAATTCACCCCTCCACTTT
CDR3aa: CASSTTSSYNSPLHF

abundance: .
j_gene: TRBJ1-5
d_gene: .
v_gene: TRBV6-1
CDR3nt: TGTGCCAGCAGTGAATTAGTAGCGAATCAGCCCCAGCATTTT
CDR3aa: CASSELVANQPQHF

abundance: .
j_gene: TRBJ1-6
d_gene: .
v_gene: TRBV5-8
CDR3nt: TGTGCCAGCAGCCCCTGGAGGCGGGGGGAGTTTGGTTCACCCCTCCACTTT
CDR3aa: CASSPWRRGEFGSPLHF

abundance: .
j_gene: TRBJ2-7
d_gene: TRBD2
v_gene: TRBV5-6
CDR3nt: TGTGCCAGCAGCTTGGGGACTAGCGGGGCCTCCTACGAGCAGTACTTC
CDR3aa: CASSLGTSGASYEQYF

abundance: .
j_gene: TRBJ2-7
d_gene: .
v_gene: TRBV25-1
CDR3nt: TGTGCCAGCAGTTTGGGAGGGGGAACCTACGAGCAGTACTTC
CDR3aa: CASSLGGGTYEQYF

abundance: .
j_gene: TRBJ1-2
d_gene: .
v_gene: TRBV27
CDR3nt: TGTGCCAGCAGCTTCCGGGACGACTATGGCTACACCTTC
CDR3aa: CASSFRDDYGYTF

abundance: once
j_gene: TRBJ2-1
d_gene: .
v_gene: TRBV30
CDR3nt: TGTGCCTGGAGTGTACAAAACAGATATTACAATGAGCAGTTCTTC
CDR3aa: CAWSVQNRYYNEQFF

abundance: .
j_gene: TRBJ1-3
d_gene: .
v_gene: TRBV5-6
CDR3nt: TGTGCCAGCAGCTTGGAACTCAAGTCTGGAAACACCATATATTTT
CDR3aa: CASSLELKSGNTIYF

abundance: .
j_gene: TRBJ1-4
d_gene: .
v_gene: TRBV27
CDR3nt: TGTGCCAGCAGTTTCGGGACGACTAATGAAAAACTGTTTTTT
CDR3aa: CASSFGTTNEKLFF

abundance: .
j_gene: TRBJ1-6
d_gene: .
v_gene: TRBV18
CDR3nt: TGTGCCAGCTCACCTTCTCCAGGGAACAATTCACCCCTCCACTTT
CDR3aa: CASSPSPGNNSPLHF

abundance: .
j_gene: TRBJ1-3
d_gene: .
v_gene: TRBV4-1
CDR3nt: TGCGCCAGCAGCCAAGATCCGGGACGGGGGAGCTCTGGAAACACCATATATTTT
CDR3aa: CASSQDPGRGSSGNTIYF

abundance: .
j_gene: TRBJ2-1
d_gene: .
v_gene: TRBV5-1
CDR3nt: TGCGCCAGCAGCTTGGGTGAGACGGTCCACAATGAGCAGTTCTTC
CDR3aa: CASSLGETVHNEQFF

abundance: .
j_gene: TRBJ1-1
d_gene: .
v_gene: TRBV7-9
CDR3nt: TGTGCCAGCAGCTTAGCCAGGGTGAACACTGAAGCTTTCTTT
CDR3aa: CASSLARVNTEAFF

abundance: .
j_gene: TRBJ1-3
d_gene: .
v_gene: TRBV19
CDR3nt: TGTGCCAGTAGTACCACCGAAGGGGCGACCTCTGGAAACACCATATATTTT
CDR3aa: CASSTTEGATSGNTIYF

abundance: .
j_gene: TRBJ2-7
d_gene: .
v_gene: TRBV5-6
CDR3nt: TGTGCCAGCAGCCGCCGGGGGCGCGAGTCCTACGAGCAGTACTTC
CDR3aa: CASSRRGRESYEQYF

abundance: few
j_gene: TRBJ2-2
d_gene: .
v_gene: TRBV5-4
CDR3nt: TGTGCCAGCAGCTATCGAGTAGGAAGCACCGGGGAGCTGTTTTTT
CDR3aa: CASSYRVGSTGELFF

abundance: .
j_gene: TRBJ1-2
d_gene: .
v_gene: TRBV7-9
CDR3nt: TGTGCCAGCAGCTTAGCCGGGCCAGGCTACACCTTC
CDR3aa: CASSLAGPGYTF

abundance: .
j_gene: TRBJ1-1
d_gene: TRBD1
v_gene: TRBV27
CDR3nt: TGTGCCAGCAGTTACGGCAGGGGGTTTGAAGCTTTCTTT
CDR3aa: CASSYGRGFEAFF

abundance: .
j_gene: TRBJ1-6
d_gene: .
v_gene: TRBV5-1
CDR3nt: TGCGCCAGCAGCTCACAGGGAGTAGGTTCACCCCTCCACTTT
CDR3aa: CASSSQGVGSPLHF

abundance: .
j_gene: TRBJ2-6
d_gene: .
v_gene: TRBV4-1
CDR3nt: TGCGCCAGCAGCCAAGATTCGGGGATCTCTGGGGCCAACGTCCTGACTTTC
CDR3aa: CASSQDSGISGANVLTF

abundance: .
j_gene: TRBJ2-3
d_gene: TRBD2
v_gene: TRBV27
CDR3nt: TGTGCCAGCAGTCCCTACGGGGGGGCCAGTGATACGCAGTATTTT
CDR3aa: CASSPYGGASDTQYF

abundance: .
j_gene: TRBJ1-2
d_gene: TRBD1
v_gene: TRBV7-8
CDR3nt: TGTGCCAGCAGCCGGGACAGCACCTATGGCTACACCTTC
CDR3aa: CASSRDSTYGYTF

abundance: .
j_gene: TRBJ2-1
d_gene: .
v_gene: TRBV29-1
CDR3nt: TGCAGCGTTGAAAGAGGGTTTGGTACTGAGCAGTTCTTC
CDR3aa: CSVERGFGTEQFF

abundance: .
j_gene: TRBJ1-4
d_gene: .
v_gene: TRBV19
CDR3nt: TGTGCCAGTAGTATAGATCTATCTACGGGGAGAAAACTGTTTTTT
CDR3aa: CASSIDLSTGRKLFF

abundance: once
j_gene: TRBJ1-2
d_gene: .
v_gene: TRBV6-6
CDR3nt: TGTGCCAGCAGTTACTTGCCAACTCTCATGAACTATGGCTACACCTTC
CDR3aa: CASSYLPTLMNYGYTF

abundance: .
j_gene: TRBJ1-2
d_gene: TRBD1
v_gene: TRBV6-5
CDR3nt: TGTGCCAGCAGTTACTCGAAGGCCACAGGGGGCTATGGCTACACCTTC
CDR3aa: CASSYSKATGGYGYTF

abundance: .
j_gene: TRBJ2-1
d_gene: TRBD2
v_gene: TRBV27
CDR3nt: TGTGCCAGCAGATCTAGCGGGTCCCGAGGGGAGCAGTTCTTC
CDR3aa: CASRSSGSRGEQFF

abundance: .
j_gene: TRBJ1-2
d_gene: .
v_gene: TRBV3-1/TRBV3-2
CDR3nt: TGTGCCAGCAGCCACAGAAACACTAACTATGGCTACACCTTC
CDR3aa: CASSHRNTNYGYTF

abundance: .
j_gene: TRBJ2-1
d_gene: TRBD1
v_gene: TRBV19
CDR3nt: TGTGCCAGTAGGAGCGTGGGACAGAGCAATGAGCAGTTCTTC
CDR3aa: CASRSVGQSNEQFF

abundance: .
j_gene: TRBJ1-6
d_gene: .
v_gene: TRBV11-2
CDR3nt: TGTGCCAGCAGCCAACTTGATGTGGAGAATTCACCCCTCCACTTT
CDR3aa: CASSQLDVENSPLHF

abundance: .
j_gene: TRBJ1-1
d_gene: TRBD1
v_gene: TRBV28
CDR3nt: TGTGCCAGCAGTTCGCAGGGGGCGGTTGAAGCTGAAGCTTTCTTT
CDR3aa: CASSSQGAVEAEAFF

abundance: .
j_gene: TRBJ2-2
d_gene: .
v_gene: TRBV5-1
CDR3nt: TGCGCCTCCAGGGATGGCACCGGGGAGCTGTTTTTT
CDR3aa: CASRDGTGELFF

abundance: .
j_gene: TRBJ2-1
d_gene: .
v_gene: TRBV5-8
CDR3nt: TGTGCCGCCTTCCCCGTGGCTCGCTTCTACAATGAGCAGTTCTTC
CDR3aa: CAAFPVARFYNEQFF

abundance: .
j_gene: TRBJ1-2
d_gene: .
v_gene: TRBV7-8
CDR3nt: TGTGCCAGCAGCTCACAGGGATCCTCTATGAGCTACACCTTC
CDR3aa: CASSSQGSSMSYTF

abundance: .
j_gene: TRBJ2-4
d_gene: .
v_gene: TRBV5-1
CDR3nt: TGCGCCAGCAGCTTGACCAAAAACATTCAGTACTTC
CDR3aa: CASSLTKNIQYF

abundance: .
j_gene: TRBJ2-7
d_gene: TRBD1
v_gene: TRBV7-8
CDR3nt: TGTGCCAGCAGCCCGGGGGGACAGGGGGCATACGAGCAGTACTTC
CDR3aa: CASSPGGQGAYEQYF

abundance: .
j_gene: TRBJ2-1
d_gene: TRBD2
v_gene: TRBV10-1
CDR3nt: TGCGCCAGCAGCGGGGGGAACTCCTACAATGAGCAGTTCTTC
CDR3aa: CASSGGNSYNEQFF

abundance: .
j_gene: TRBJ2-1
d_gene: .
v_gene: TRBV7-3
CDR3nt: TGTGCCAGCAGCTTAAACCGGGGTCTGAAGAATGAGCAGTTCTTC
CDR3aa: CASSLNRGLKNEQFF

abundance: few
j_gene: TRBJ1-1
d_gene: .
v_gene: TRBV19
CDR3nt: TGTGCCAGTCGTCAAGTGGGGGCTGAAAGCACTGAAGCTTTCTTT
CDR3aa: CASRQVGAESTEAFF

abundance: .
j_gene: TRBJ2-1
d_gene: .
v_gene: TRBV6-6
CDR3nt: TGTGCCAGCAGTTATGGGTCGGGGGAGATCAATGAGCAGTTCTTC
CDR3aa: CASSYGSGEINEQFF

abundance: few
j_gene: TRBJ2-2
d_gene: .
v_gene: TRBV6-1
CDR3nt: TGTGCCAGCAGTGATGGAAACACCGGGGAGCTGTTTTTT
CDR3aa: CASSDGNTGELFF

abundance: .
j_gene: TRBJ1-5
d_gene: .
v_gene: TRBV7-9
CDR3nt: TGTGCCAGCAGCTTAAAGAGGGGTTGGCATTTT
CDR3aa: CASSLKRGWHF

abundance: .
j_gene: TRBJ2-5
d_gene: .
v_gene: TRBV19
CDR3nt: TGTGCCAGTAGTACCGACGGTCCCCTCCAAGAGACCCAGTACTTC
CDR3aa: CASSTDGPLQETQYF

abundance: .
j_gene: TRBJ2-7
d_gene: .
v_gene: TRBV11-3
CDR3nt: TGTGCCAGCAGCTTAACCTCCTTAGGCGAGCAGTACTTC
CDR3aa: CASSLTSLGEQYF

abundance: .
j_gene: TRBJ2-5
d_gene: .
v_gene: TRBV6-6
CDR3nt: TGTGCCAGCCGCTTGACGGGAGAGACCCAGTACTTC
CDR3aa: CASRLTGETQYF

abundance: .
j_gene: TRBJ1-5
d_gene: .
v_gene: TRBV2
CDR3nt: TGTGCCAGCAGTTATGAGGCAGGGTCTCAGCCCCAGCATTTT
CDR3aa: CASSYEAGSQPQHF

abundance: .
j_gene: TRBJ1-1
d_gene: .
v_gene: TRBV6-4
CDR3nt: TGTGCCAGCAGTGGCCCCGGAGGGTCGACCCAACTGAACACTGAAGCTTTCTTT
CDR3aa: CASSGPGGSTQLNTEAFF

abundance: .
j_gene: TRBJ1-1
d_gene: .
v_gene: TRBV9
CDR3nt: TGTGCCAGCAGCGCGGGTTTGTCCACTGAAGCTTTCTTT
CDR3aa: CASSAGLSTEAFF